This TCR beta chain was found in a study of cytomegalovirus exposure and HLA in healthy donors. Whole-study results and caveats: Compared with the roughly 670-donor mean, an Asian-associated ancestry cluster reportedly had fewer N-insertions, according to a later analysis.

PCR used 60 Vbeta primers and 13 Jbeta primers. TCRdb's table, derived via immunoSEQ multiplex PCR, lists solely in-frame clones and lacks some. Among around 200,000 clones listed, roughly 85% were seen once. V lost 2 bases and J lost 8, with 13 bases in between. Looked up from germline, CDR1 is ENHRY and CDR2 is SYGVKD. This CDR3 comprises 14 residues. The table lists this clone with a count of one. Its antigen is not identified. This clonotype originated in a woman in her twenties or thirties in good health and CMV-seropositive. The V and J genes are TRBV10-3 and TRBJ2-1, with D uncertain. Sequenced: PBMCs. The CDR3 is CAISEDSSLDEQFF. For the CDR3, the DNA is TGTGCCATCAGTGAGGACTCTTCTCTCGATGAGCAGTTCTTC.